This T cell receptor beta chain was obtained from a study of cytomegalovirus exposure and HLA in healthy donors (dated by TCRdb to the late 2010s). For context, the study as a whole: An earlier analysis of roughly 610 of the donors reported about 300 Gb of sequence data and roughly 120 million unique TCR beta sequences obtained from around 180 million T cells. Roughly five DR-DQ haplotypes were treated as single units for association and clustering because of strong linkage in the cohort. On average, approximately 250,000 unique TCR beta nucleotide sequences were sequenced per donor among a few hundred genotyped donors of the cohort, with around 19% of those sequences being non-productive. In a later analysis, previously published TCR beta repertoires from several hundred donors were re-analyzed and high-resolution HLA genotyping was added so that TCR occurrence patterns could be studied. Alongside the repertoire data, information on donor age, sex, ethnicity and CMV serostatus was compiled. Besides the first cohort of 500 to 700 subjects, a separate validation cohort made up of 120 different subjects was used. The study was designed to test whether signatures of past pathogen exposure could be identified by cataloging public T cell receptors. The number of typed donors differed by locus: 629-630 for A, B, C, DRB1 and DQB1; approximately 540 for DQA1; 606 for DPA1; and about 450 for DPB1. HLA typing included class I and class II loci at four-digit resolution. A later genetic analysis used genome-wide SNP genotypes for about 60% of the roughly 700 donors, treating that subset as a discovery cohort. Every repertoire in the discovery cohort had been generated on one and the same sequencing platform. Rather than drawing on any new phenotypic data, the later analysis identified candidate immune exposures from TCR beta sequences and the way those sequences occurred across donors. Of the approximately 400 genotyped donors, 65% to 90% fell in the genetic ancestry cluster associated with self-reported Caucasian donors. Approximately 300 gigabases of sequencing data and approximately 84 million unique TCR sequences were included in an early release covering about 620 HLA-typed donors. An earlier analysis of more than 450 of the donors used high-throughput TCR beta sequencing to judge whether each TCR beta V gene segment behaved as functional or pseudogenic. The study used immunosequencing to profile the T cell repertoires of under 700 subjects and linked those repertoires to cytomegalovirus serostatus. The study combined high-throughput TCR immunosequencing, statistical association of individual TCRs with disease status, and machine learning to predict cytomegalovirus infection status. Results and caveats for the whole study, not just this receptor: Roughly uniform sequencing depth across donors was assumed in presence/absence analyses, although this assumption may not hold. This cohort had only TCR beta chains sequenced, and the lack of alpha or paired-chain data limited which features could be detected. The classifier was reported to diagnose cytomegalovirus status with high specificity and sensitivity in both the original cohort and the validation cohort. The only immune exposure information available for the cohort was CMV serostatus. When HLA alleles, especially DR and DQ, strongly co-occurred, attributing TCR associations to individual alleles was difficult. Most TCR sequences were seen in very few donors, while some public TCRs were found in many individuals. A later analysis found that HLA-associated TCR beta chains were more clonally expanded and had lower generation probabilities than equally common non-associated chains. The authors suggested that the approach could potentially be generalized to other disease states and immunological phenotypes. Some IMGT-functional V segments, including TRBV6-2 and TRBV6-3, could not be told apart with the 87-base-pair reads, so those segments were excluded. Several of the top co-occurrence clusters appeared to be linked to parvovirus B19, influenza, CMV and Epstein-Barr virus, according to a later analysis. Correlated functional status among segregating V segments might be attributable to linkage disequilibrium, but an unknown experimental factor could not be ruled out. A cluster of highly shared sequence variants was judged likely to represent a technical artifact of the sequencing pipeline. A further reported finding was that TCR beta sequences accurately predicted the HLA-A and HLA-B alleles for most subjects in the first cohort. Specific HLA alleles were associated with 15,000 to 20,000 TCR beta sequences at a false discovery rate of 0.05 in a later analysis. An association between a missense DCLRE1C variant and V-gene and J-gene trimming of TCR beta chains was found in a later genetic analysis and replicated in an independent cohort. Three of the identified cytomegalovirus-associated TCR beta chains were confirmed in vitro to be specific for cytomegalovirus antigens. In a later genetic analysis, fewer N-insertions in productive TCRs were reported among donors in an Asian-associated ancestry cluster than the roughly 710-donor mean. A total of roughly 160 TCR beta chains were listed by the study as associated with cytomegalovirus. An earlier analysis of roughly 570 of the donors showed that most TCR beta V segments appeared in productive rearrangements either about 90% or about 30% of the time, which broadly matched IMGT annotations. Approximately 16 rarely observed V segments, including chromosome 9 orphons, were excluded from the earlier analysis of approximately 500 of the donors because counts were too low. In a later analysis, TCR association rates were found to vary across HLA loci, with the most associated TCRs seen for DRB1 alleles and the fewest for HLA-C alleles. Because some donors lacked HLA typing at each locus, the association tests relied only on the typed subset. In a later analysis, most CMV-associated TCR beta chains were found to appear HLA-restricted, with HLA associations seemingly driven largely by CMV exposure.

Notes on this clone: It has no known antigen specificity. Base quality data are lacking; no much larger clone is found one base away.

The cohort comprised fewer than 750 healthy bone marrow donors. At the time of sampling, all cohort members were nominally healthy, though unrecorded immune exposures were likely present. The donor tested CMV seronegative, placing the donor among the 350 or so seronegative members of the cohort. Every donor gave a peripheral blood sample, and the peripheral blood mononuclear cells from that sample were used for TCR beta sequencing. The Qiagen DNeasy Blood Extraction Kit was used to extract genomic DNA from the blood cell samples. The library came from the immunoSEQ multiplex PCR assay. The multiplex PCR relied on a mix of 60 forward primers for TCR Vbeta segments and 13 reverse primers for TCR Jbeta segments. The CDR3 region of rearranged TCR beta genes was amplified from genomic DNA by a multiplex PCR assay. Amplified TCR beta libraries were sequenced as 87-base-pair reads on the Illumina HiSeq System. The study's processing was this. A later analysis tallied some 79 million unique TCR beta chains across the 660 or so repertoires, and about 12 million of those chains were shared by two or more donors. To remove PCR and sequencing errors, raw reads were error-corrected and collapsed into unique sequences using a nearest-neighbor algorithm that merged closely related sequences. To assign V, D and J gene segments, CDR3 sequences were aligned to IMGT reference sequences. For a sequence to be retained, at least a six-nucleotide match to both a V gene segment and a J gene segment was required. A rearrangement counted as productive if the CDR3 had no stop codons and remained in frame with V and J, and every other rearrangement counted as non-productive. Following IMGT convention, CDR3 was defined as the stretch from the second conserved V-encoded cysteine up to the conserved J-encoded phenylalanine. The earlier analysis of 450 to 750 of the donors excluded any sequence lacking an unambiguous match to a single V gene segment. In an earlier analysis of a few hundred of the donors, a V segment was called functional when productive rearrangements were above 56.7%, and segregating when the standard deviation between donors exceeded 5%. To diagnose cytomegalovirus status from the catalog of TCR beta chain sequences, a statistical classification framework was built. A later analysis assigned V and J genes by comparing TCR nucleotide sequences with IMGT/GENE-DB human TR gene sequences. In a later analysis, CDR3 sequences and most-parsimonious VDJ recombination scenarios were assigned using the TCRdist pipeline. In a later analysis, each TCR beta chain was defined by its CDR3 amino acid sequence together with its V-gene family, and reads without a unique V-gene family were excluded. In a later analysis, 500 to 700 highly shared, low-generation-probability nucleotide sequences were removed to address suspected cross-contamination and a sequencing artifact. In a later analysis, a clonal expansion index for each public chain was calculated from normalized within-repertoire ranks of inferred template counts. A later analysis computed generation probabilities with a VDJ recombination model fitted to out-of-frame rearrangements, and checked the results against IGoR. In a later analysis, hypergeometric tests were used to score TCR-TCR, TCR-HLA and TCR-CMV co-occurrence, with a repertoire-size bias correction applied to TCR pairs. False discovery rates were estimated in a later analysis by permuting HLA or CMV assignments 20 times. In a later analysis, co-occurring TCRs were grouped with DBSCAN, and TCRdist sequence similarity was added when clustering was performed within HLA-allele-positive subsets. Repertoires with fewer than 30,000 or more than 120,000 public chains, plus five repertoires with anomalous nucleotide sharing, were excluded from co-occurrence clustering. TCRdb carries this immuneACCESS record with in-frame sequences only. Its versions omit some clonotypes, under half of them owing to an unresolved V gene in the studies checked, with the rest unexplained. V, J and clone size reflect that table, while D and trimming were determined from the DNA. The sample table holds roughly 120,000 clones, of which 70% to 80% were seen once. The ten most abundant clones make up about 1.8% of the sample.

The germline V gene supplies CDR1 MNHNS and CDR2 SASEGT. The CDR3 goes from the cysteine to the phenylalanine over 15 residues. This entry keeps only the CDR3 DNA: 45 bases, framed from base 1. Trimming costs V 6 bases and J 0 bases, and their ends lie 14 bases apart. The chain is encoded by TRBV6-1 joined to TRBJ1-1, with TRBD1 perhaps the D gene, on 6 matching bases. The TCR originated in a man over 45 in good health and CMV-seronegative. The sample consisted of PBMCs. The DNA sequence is TGTGCCAGCAGCCCTGGACAGCGAATGAACACTGAAGCTTTCTTT. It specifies CASSPGQRMNTEAFF.